Shown below are 30 T cell receptor beta chains from a single sample sequenced in a study of shared clonotypes between healthy human individuals. Naive CD8 cells lacked CD45RO and underwent positive selection for CCR7, leaving out terminally differentiated effector memory CD45RA+ cells. Produced via immunoSEQ multiplex PCR; TCRdb's table is partial and in-frame only. The top ten hold about 1.6% of the sample, which has about 2.1 million clones, about 94% seen once. Input material: naive CD8+ T cells from PBMCs. These receptors were collected from a man between 18 and 35 years old in good health. Some clones in this sample may be carry-over from other donors' samples.

The CDR3 DNA follows: TGCAGCGTTGAAGATTTGGCAGGGGGCGGCGAGCAGTACTTC. This codes for CSVEDLAGGGEQYF. V and J are TRBV29-1 and TRBJ2-7, with 8 bases identical to TRBD1. With 0 bases clipped from V and 6 bases from J, the junction kept 7 bases outside the gene matches. The CDR3 spans 14 residues. Germline V lookup: CDR1 SQVTM, CDR2 ANQGSEA.

This clone was found a few times. Its ends do not fully match the called genes, so a read error is possible. V usage is TRBV7-9 and J usage is TRBJ2-7; D not resolved. From germline, CDR1 is SEHNR and CDR2 FQNEAQ (reference sequence). This CDR3 is 8 amino acids long. CDR3 DNA sequence: TGTGCCTCCGACGAGCAGTACTTC. Encoded protein: CASDEQYF.

The CDR3 DNA reads TGTGCCAGCAGTTTAGGGTTTGGGGCCTCCAATGAGCAGTTCTTC. Translation gives CASSLGFGASNEQFF. V usage is TRBV27 and J usage is TRBJ2-1; TRBD1 is a possible D gene (5 bases). This CDR3 is 15 amino acids long. V shed 2 bases and J shed 6 bases, with 14 bases lying between them. Germline CDR1 reads MNHEY; CDR2 reads SMNVEV (reference sequence).

J is TRBJ2-3 and V is TRBV29-1; D gene unclear. Germline assignment: CDR1 SQVTM and CDR2 ANQGSEA. V lost 5 bases to trimming and J lost 2 bases, with 14 bases between them. The CDR3 is made up of 14 amino acids. CDR3 sequence: CSVHQRIYTDTQYF. Here the CDR3 DNA reads TGCAGCGTTCACCAGCGCATCTACACAGATACGCAGTATTTT.

The gene calls are TRBV28 and TRBJ2-7; tentatively, D is TRBD2 (5 bases). The CDR3 totals 13 residues. Germline CDR1 MDHEN, CDR2 SYDVKM. V lost 1 base, J lost 3 bases, and 7 bases lay in between. The CDR3 DNA follows: TGTGCCAGCAGTTTATACGGGAACTACGAGCAGTACTTC. Protein: CASSLYGNYEQYF.

The J gene is TRBJ1-5, the V gene TRBV28; 7 bases are shared with TRBD1. This CDR3 is built from 14 residues. The V segment lost 5 bases and the J segment 4 bases; nucleotides outside the gene matches: 5. Germline CDR1 MDHEN, CDR2 SYDVKM. Here the CDR3 DNA reads TGTGCCAGCAGTGTGGACAGGCGTAATCAGCCCCAGCATTTT. Its protein product is CASSVDRRNQPQHF. The whole variable domain, filled in from reference TRBV28 and TRBJ1-5, reads DVKVTQSSRYLVKRTGEKVFLECVQDMDHENMFWYRQDPGLGLRLIYFSYDVKMKEKGDIPEGYSVSREKKERFSLILESASTNQTSMYLCASSVDRRNQPQHFGDGTRLSIL.

The chain joins TRBV27 to TRBJ2-3; TRBD2 might be the D (5 bases). Trimming shortened V by 8 bases and J by 4 bases, and 22 bases separated the two germline ends. The CDR3 loop spans 16 amino acids. CDR1 is MNHEY, CDR2 SMNVEV, per germline (reference sequence). This chain's CDR3 is CASGNLRDPRPDTQYF. CDR3 nucleotide sequence: TGTGCCAGCGGAAACCTCCGGGATCCCCGTCCAGATACGCAGTATTTT.

Points on this clone: The sample contains more than one DNA sequence encoding this CDR3. The CDR3 loop reads CASSLEAGETQYF. CDR3 nucleotide sequence: TGTGCCAGCAGCCTAGAGGCGGGAGAGACCCAGTACTTC. The chain is built from TRBV7-9 and TRBJ2-5; maybe TRBD2 (5 bases). V was clipped by 5 bases and J by 4 bases, with 11 bases between them. This CDR3 is built from 13 residues. Looked up from germline, CDR1 is SEHNR and CDR2 is FQNEAQ (reference sequence).

The chain joins TRBV7-9 to TRBJ2-3; D is tentatively TRBD1 or TRBD2 (6 bases each). Germline loops: CDR1 SEHNR, CDR2 FQNEAQ (reference sequence). V lost 7 bases and J lost 1, with 21 bases in between. CDR3 length equals 17 residues. The CDR3 is CASNLIQVGGGTDTQYF. DNA for the CDR3: TGTGCCAGCAACCTGATTCAAGTCGGGGGCGGCACAGATACGCAGTATTTT.

Note on this clone: The sample contains more than one DNA sequence encoding this CDR3. The chain couples TRBV4-1 to TRBJ1-4; no clear D gene. CDR3 length equals 14 residues. Germline assignment: CDR1 MGHRA and CDR2 YSYEKL. Trimming removed 2 bases at V and 5 bases at J, with 9 bases between. In DNA form, the CDR3 reads TGCGCCAGCAGCCAACATGACGGGAATGAAAAACTGTTTTTT. It yields the protein CASSQHDGNEKLFF.

The V gene is TRBV4-1, the J gene TRBJ2-7, with D unclear. In germline, CDR1 is MGHRA, CDR2 YSYEKL. This CDR3 spans 15 amino acids. Trimming cost V 1 base and J 3 bases, with 13 bases left between them. This CDR3 reads CASSQGRSHYYEQYF. The DNA of the CDR3 is TGCGCCAGCAGCCAAGGAAGGTCCCACTACTACGAGCAGTACTTC.

A word on this clone: Additional DNA sequences in this sample encode the identical CDR3. The chain has TRBV4-3 and TRBJ1-1; 9 bases fit TRBD1. The CDR3 has 14 amino acids. Germline V gene lookup returns CDR1 LGHNA and CDR2 YSLEER. Trimming cost V 4 bases and J 3 bases; bases outside gene matches: 3. The CDR3 reads CASSPGTGYTEAFF. Written as DNA, the CDR3 is TGCGCCAGCAGCCCAGGGACAGGGTACACTGAAGCTTTCTTT.

The rearrangement uses TRBV7-9 and TRBJ1-1, with D unresolved. Germline-derived CDR1 and CDR2 are SEHNR and FQNEAQ (reference sequence). The CDR3 sequence is 16 residues long. V was shortened by 5 bases and J by 1 base, with 17 bases between the two germline ends. CDR3: CASSRPGRGPNTEAFF. In DNA form, the CDR3 reads TGTGCCAGCAGCCGCCCCGGGCGGGGTCCGAACACTGAAGCTTTCTTT. Combining the CDR3 with reference TRBV7-9 and TRBJ1-1 gives the whole variable domain DTGVSQNPRHKITKRGQNVTFRCDPISEHNRLYWYRQTLGQGPEFLTYFQNEAQLEKSRLLSDRFSAERPKGSFSTLEIQRTEQGDSAMYLCASSRPGRGPNTEAFFGQGTRLTVV.

The gene calls are TRBV9 and TRBJ2-1, with D possibly matching TRBD2 (5 bases). The CDR3 has 14 residues. Germline V gene sequence: CDR1 SGDLS, CDR2 YYNGEE. Trimming removed 3 bases at V and 0 bases at J, with 7 bases between. The CDR3 is CASSGGDSYNEQFF. CDR3 bases: TGTGCCAGCAGCGGGGGAGACTCCTACAATGAGCAGTTCTTC.

The CDR3 sequence is CASSSLSGEQFF. The CDR3 DNA reads as TGTGCCAGCAGCTCCCTTAGTGGTGAGCAGTTCTTC. This sequence joins TRBV7-8 and TRBJ2-1; D is undetermined. The CDR3 totals 12 residues. The V end was cut by 4 bases, the J end by 9 bases, with 10 bases between. The V gene's germline CDR1 is SGHVS and CDR2 FQNEAQ.

The genes are TRBV28 and TRBJ1-1; D gene ambiguous. V gave up 8 bases and J gave up 1 base, with 17 bases separating them. The germline gives CDR1 MDHEN, CDR2 SYDVKM. The length of the CDR3 is 15 residues. The CDR3 nucleotides are TGTGCCAGCCTTCCGCAAATGATGGGGAACACTGAAGCTTTCTTT. It yields the protein CASLPQMMGNTEAFF. Based on the CDR3 plus reference TRBV28 and TRBJ1-1, the full variable domain is DVKVTQSSRYLVKRTGEKVFLECVQDMDHENMFWYRQDPGLGLRLIYFSYDVKMKEKGDIPEGYSVSREKKERFSLILESASTNQTSMYLCASLPQMMGNTEAFFGQGTRLTVV.

This sequence joins TRBV27 and TRBJ2-1, with a tentative D call TRBD2 (5 bases). Germline V gene sequence: CDR1 MNHEY, CDR2 SMNVEV (reference sequence). The CDR3 covers 15 residues. Deletions cut 5 bases from V and 6 bases from J, with 17 bases between. CDR3 region: CASSPGGYLSNEQFF. The CDR3, as DNA: TGTGCCAGCAGTCCCGGAGGTTACCTAAGCAATGAGCAGTTCTTC.

As concerns this clone: Other DNA sequences within the sample encode an identical CDR3. This rearrangement joins TRBV11-2 to TRBJ1-1; 11 nucleotides align to TRBD1. Germline CDR1 and CDR2: SGHAT and FQNNGV. V lost 1 base, J lost 4 bases, and 2 bases stayed unmatched. This CDR3 contains 15 residues. This chain's CDR3 is CASSLVGTGGTEAFF. Here the CDR3 DNA reads TGTGCCAGCAGCTTAGTTGGGACAGGGGGCACTGAAGCTTTCTTT. The variable domain in full, completed from reference TRBV11-2 and TRBJ1-1, reads EAGVAQSPRYKIIEKRQSVAFWCNPISGHATLYWYQQILGQGPKLLIQFQNNGVVDDSQLPKDRFSAERLKGVDSTLKIQPAKLEDSAVYLCASSLVGTGGTEAFFGQGTRLTVV.

The rearrangement joins TRBV28 to TRBJ2-3; weak D call: TRBD1 (6 bases). The CDR3 is 15 amino acids. V lost 1 base and J 0 bases, leaving 8 bases between the germline ends. The germline V gene encodes CDR1 MDHEN and CDR2 SYDVKM. The CDR3 spells CASSLLDRSTDTQYF. CDR3 coding DNA: TGTGCCAGCAGTTTATTGGACAGAAGCACAGATACGCAGTATTTT.

On this clone itself: The sample carries other DNA sequences with the same CDR3. The chain couples TRBV6-5 to TRBJ2-3; D remains ambiguous. CDR3 size: 13 residues. Germline V gives CDR1 MNHEY, CDR2 SVGAGI. Trimming pared 0 bases from V and 6 bases from J, leaving 7 bases between. The CDR3 nucleotides are TGTGCCAGCAGTTACTCGATAGGGGATACGCAGTATTTT. Protein sequence: CASSYSIGDTQYF.

The chain joins TRBV6-5 to TRBJ2-7; 10 nucleotides line up with TRBD1. V shed 6 bases, J shed 0 bases, and the junction held 5 bases outside the gene matches. Germline CDR1 reads MNHEY; CDR2 reads SVGAGI. There are 15 residues in the CDR3. The CDR3 DNA sequence: TGTGCCAGCAGCCTCGGACAGGGGGGCTCCTACGAGCAGTACTTC. This codes for CASSLGQGGSYEQYF.

This rearrangement joins TRBV9 to TRBJ1-1; D perhaps matches TRBD1 (5 bases). This CDR3 contains 17 residues. The germline V gene encodes CDR1 SGDLS and CDR2 YYNGEE. Between the trimmed V and J ends, which lost 0 bases and 0 bases, there was a span of 15 bases. Here the CDR3 DNA reads TGTGCCAGCAGCGTAGAGGGGCAGGGCTACATGAACACTGAAGCTTTCTTT. The encoded protein is CASSVEGQGYMNTEAFF.

The gene calls are TRBV7-9 and TRBJ2-2; 10 bases are shared with TRBD1. CDR1 and CDR2 from the germline V gene are SEHNR and FQNEAQ (reference sequence). The CDR3 has 16 residues. Trimming took 7 bases from V and 4 from J; bases not matched to a gene: 9. The CDR3 DNA is TGTGCCAGCACCAGTGGACAGGGGGTGGTCACCGGGGAGCTGTTTTTT. Its protein product is CASTSGQGVVTGELFF.

A remark on this clone: At the DNA level, this CDR3 is encoded by other sequences in the same sample as well. The genes are TRBV25-1 and TRBJ2-5, with D unresolved. The germline gives CDR1 MGHDK, CDR2 SYGVNS. Trimming stripped 4 bases from V and 2 bases from J, with 8 bases between. CDR3 length equals 13 residues. The CDR3 DNA follows: TGTGCCAGCAGTGGTGACTCTCAAGAGACCCAGTACTTC. This gives the protein CASSGDSQETQYF.

The J gene is TRBJ2-7, the V gene TRBV11-2, with a weak D call TRBD1 (7 bases). V shed 4 bases and J shed 6 bases, with 19 bases lying between them. Germline lookup yields CDR1 SGHAT and CDR2 FQNNGV. CDR3 length: 15 amino acids. CDR3 sequence (DNA): TGTGCCAGCAGCTCGCGGGACAGTCGCAGACTCGAGCAGTACTTC. Amino acid sequence: CASSSRDSRRLEQYF. Based on the CDR3 plus reference TRBV11-2 and TRBJ2-7, the full variable domain is EAGVAQSPRYKIIEKRQSVAFWCNPISGHATLYWYQQILGQGPKLLIQFQNNGVVDDSQLPKDRFSAERLKGVDSTLKIQPAKLEDSAVYLCASSSRDSRRLEQYFGPGTRLTVT.

As to this clone: A much larger clone differs from this one at a single base, so this may be a read error. The same CDR3 arises from other DNA sequences in this sample as well. This chain joins TRBV11-2 and TRBJ2-1; a possible D gene is TRBD2 (6 bases). V dropped 5 bases and J dropped 4 bases, with 9 bases sitting between them. Germline V gene data show CDR1 as SGHAT and CDR2 as FQNNGV. This CDR3 has 13 residues. The CDR3 DNA reads TGTGCCAGCAGCCACGGGGGATACAATGAGCAGTTCTTC. This translates into CASSHGGYNEQFF.

The V call is TRBV9, the J call TRBJ2-7; D might be TRBD1 (6 bases). The V and J ends lost 6 bases and 2 bases respectively, with 18 bases between them. Germline values: CDR1 SGDLS, CDR2 YYNGEE. The CDR3 has 15 amino acids. The CDR3 DNA reads TGTGCCAGCAACCCCACAGGGCCCCCTACCTACGAGCAGTACTTC. Protein sequence: CASNPTGPPTYEQYF. Combining the CDR3 with reference TRBV9 and TRBJ2-7 gives the whole variable domain DSGVTQTPKHLITATGQRVTLRCSPRSGDLSVYWYQQSLDQGLQFLIQYYNGEERAKGNILERFSAQQFPDLHSELNLSSLELGDSALYFCASNPTGPPTYEQYFGPGTRLTVT.

The chain couples TRBV30 to TRBJ2-1, with unresolved D. The V and J ends lost 3 bases and 0 bases respectively, with 12 bases between them. Germline CDR1 is GTSNPN and CDR2 is SVGIG (reference sequence). The CDR3 runs to 15 residues. The CDR3: CAWSGTTPSYNEQFF. In DNA form, the CDR3 reads TGTGCCTGGAGCGGCACGACACCCTCCTACAATGAGCAGTTCTTC.

This chain joins TRBV5-1 and TRBJ1-5; possible D gene TRBD1, 5 bases. Per the germline V gene, CDR1 is SGHRS and CDR2 is YFSETQ. This CDR3 comprises 14 residues. V shed 2 bases and J shed 3 bases, with 9 bases lying between them. The CDR3 nucleotides read TGCGCCAGCAGCTTATCAGGGCTCAATCAGCCCCAGCATTTT. Translation gives CASSLSGLNQPQHF.

The chain couples TRBV2 to TRBJ2-3; 10 bases line up with TRBD2. The CDR3 covers 14 residues. In germline, CDR1 is SNHLY, CDR2 FYNNEI. Germline trimming cut 7 bases from V and 1 base from J; bases unmatched to any gene: 2. The CDR3 DNA reads TGTGCCAGCAAAGGACTAGCGGGCACAGATACGCAGTATTTT. Its translation: CASKGLAGTDTQYF.